Presented here are 3 T cell receptor beta chains from one specimen sequenced in a study of OX40 agonist ivuxolimab in advanced cancers. Only in-frame clones appear in the TCRdb table, and some are missing; sequencing was by immunoSEQ multiplex PCR. The sample contains 60,000 to 95,000 clones, 85% of which appear only once. The sequencing used CD4+ or CD8+ T cells sorted from blood, collected in a trial of the OX40 agonist ivuxolimab. The receptors here all came from an adult with an advanced solid tumor such as melanoma, head and neck, liver or kidney cancer.

The V and J genes are TRBV10-3 and TRBJ2-3, with 14 nucleotides matching TRBD2. There are 17 residues in the CDR3. V lost 3 bases and J lost 3; bases outside the gene matches: 5. In germline, CDR1 is ENHRY, CDR2 SYGVKD. The chain's CDR3 is CAISETGTSGSTDTQYF. CDR3 sequence (DNA): TGTGCCATCAGTGAAACGGGGACTAGCGGGAGTACAGATACGCAGTATTTT.

The gene calls are TRBV9 and TRBJ2-2; TRBD2 matches at 14 bases. The J segment lost 4 bases and the V segment lost 3 bases, leaving 8 bases of the junction unmatched. This CDR3 has 18 residues. Germline V gene lookup returns CDR1 SGDLS and CDR2 YYNGEE. The CDR3: CASSAVGLAGVVTGELFF. DNA of the CDR3: TGTGCCAGCAGCGCGGTGGGACTAGCGGGAGTTGTCACCGGGGAGCTGTTTTTT.

V usage is TRBV19 and J usage is TRBJ2-3; D is unclear. This CDR3 has 12 amino acids. The V gene lost 4 bases and the J gene lost 4 bases, with 6 bases spanning the gap. Germline V lookup: CDR1 LNHDA, CDR2 SQIVND (reference sequence). CDR3 amino acids: CASSTVPDTQYF. CDR3 DNA sequence: TGTGCCAGTAGTACGGTCCCAGATACGCAGTATTTT.